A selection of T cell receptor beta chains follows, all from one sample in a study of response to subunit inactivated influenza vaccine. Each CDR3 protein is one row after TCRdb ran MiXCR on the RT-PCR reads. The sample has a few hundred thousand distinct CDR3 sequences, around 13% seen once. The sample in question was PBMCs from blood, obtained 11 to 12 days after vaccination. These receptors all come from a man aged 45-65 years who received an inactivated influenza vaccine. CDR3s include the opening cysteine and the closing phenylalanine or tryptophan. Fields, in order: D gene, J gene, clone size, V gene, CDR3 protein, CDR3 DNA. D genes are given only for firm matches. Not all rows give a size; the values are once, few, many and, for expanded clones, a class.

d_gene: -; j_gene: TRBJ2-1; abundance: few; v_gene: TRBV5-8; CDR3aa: CASSQGDFYNEQFF; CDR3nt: TGTGCCAGCAGCCAAGGAGACTTCTACAATGAGCAGTTCTTC
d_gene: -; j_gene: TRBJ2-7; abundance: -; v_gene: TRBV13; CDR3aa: CASSLGLGAAAYEQYF; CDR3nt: TGTGCCAGCAGCTTAGGCCTGGGGGCGGCGGCCTACGAGCAGTACTTC
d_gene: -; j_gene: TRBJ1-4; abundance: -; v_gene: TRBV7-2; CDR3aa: CASSFRPATNEKLFF; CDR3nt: TGTGCCAGCAGCTTCCGACCAGCAACTAATGAAAAACTGTTTTTT
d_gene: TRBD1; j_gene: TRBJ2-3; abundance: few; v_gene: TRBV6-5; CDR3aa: CASSRGGMAQYF; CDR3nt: TGTGCCAGCAGTAGAGGGGGCATGGCGCAGTATTTT
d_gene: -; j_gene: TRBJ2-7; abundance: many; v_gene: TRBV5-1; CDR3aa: CASSYPRTDDEQYF; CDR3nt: TGCGCCAGCAGCTATCCCCGGACAGACGACGAGCAGTACTTC
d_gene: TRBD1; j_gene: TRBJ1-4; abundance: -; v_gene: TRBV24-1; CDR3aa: CATSDSTGGTSRNEKLFF; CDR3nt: TGTGCCACCAGTGACAGTACAGGGGGCACTTCAAGGAATGAAAAACTGTTTTTT
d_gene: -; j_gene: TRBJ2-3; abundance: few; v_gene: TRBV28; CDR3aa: CATSYRQGLADTQYF; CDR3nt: TGTGCCACCAGTTATAGGCAGGGATTAGCAGATACGCAGTATTTT
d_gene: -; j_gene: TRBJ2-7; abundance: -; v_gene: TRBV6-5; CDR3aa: CASSYTGSTAYEQYF; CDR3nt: TGTGCCAGCAGTTACACAGGAAGTACAGCCTACGAGCAGTACTTC
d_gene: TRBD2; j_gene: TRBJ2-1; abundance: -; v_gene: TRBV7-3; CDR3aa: CASSLNSGSSYNEQFF; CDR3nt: TGTGCCAGCAGCTTAAACAGCGGGAGCTCCTACAATGAGCAGTTCTTC
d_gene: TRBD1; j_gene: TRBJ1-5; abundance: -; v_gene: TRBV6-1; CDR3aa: CASRSTGGGNQPQHF; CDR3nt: TGTGCCAGCAGGTCAACAGGGGGTGGCAATCAGCCCCAGCATTTT
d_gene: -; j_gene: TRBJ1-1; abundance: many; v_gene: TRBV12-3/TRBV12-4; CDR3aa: CASSLAGGIEAFF; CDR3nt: TGTGCCAGCAGTTTAGCCGGCGGGATTGAAGCTTTCTTT
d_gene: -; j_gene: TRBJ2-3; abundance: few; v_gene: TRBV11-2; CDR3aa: CASSLVGRELGTDTQYF; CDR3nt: TGTGCCAGCAGCTTAGTCGGACGGGAGTTGGGAACAGATACGCAGTATTTT
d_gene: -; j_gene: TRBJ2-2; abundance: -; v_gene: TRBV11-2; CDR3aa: CASSMTGFYGELFF; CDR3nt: TGTGCCAGCAGCATGACAGGATTTTACGGGGAGCTGTTTTTT
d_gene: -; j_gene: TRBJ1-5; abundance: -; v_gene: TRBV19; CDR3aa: CASGSASNQPQHF; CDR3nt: TGTGCCAGTGGGTCGGCGAGCAATCAGCCCCAGCATTTT
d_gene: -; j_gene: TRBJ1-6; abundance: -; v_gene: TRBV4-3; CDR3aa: CASSQAQDSSYNSPLHF; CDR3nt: TGCGCCAGCAGCCAAGCGCAGGATAGCTCCTATAATTCACCCCTCCACTTT
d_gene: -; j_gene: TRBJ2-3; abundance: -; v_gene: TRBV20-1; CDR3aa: CSARDVRTSTDTQYF; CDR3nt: TGCAGTGCTAGAGATGTCAGAACTAGCACAGATACGCAGTATTTT
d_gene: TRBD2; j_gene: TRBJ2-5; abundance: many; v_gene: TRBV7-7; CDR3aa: CASASGRALKETQYF; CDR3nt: TGTGCCAGCGCCAGCGGGAGGGCCCTTAAGGAGACCCAGTACTTC
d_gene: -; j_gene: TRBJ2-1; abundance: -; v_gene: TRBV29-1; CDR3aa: CSGKPVDYNEQFF; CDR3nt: TGCAGCGGTAAACCCGTCGACTACAATGAGCAGTTCTTC
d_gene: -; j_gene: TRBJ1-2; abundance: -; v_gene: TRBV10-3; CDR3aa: CAISESAAQGYGYTF; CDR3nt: TGTGCCATCAGTGAGTCGGCAGCTCAAGGGTATGGCTACACCTTC
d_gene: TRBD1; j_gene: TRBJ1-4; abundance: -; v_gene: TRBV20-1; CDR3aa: CSARQGANEKLFF; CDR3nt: TGCAGTGCAAGACAGGGTGCTAATGAAAAACTGTTTTTT
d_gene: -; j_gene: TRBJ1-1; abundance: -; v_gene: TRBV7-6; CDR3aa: CASSLGPGSEAFF; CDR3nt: TGTGCCAGCAGCTTAGGGCCCGGGTCTGAAGCTTTCTTT
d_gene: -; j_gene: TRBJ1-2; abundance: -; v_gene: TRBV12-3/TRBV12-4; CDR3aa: CASSFAGGGGTF; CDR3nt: TGTGCCAGCAGTTTTGCGGGGGGCGGGGGAACCTTC